This T cell receptor beta chain was captured in a study of tumor-infiltrating lymphocytes in primary liver carcinoma. Study-wide context: Tumor lesions were T1-T3 N0M0 and spanned roughly 4.2 to 11 cm.

They got blood RNA out of unsorted whole blood and also pulled out germline DNA. Researchers reported drawing around 3.6 milliliters of peripheral blood before surgery. The V gene's germline CDR1 is SGHAT and CDR2 FQNNGV. The CDR3 consists of 15 residues. Overall study results and limits: Lesser overlap characterized tumor-adjacent and tumor-blood pairs relative to tumor region pairs. Researchers did not compare CD4+ and CD8+ repertoires, as samples were bulk unsorted.

A note on this clonotype: What it binds is not known. The germline gene is not matched at one end of the junction; a read error may be the cause.

Starting from around 510 ng of total RNA, TCR beta cDNA was produced with a primer in the constant region. Amplification in three nested multiplex PCR rounds with slightly modified ARM-PCR gave rise to TCR beta libraries. TRBV1-TRBV30 forward and Cbeta reverse primers drove the first two roughly 10-cycle rounds. TCRdb itself ran the multiplex PCR reads through MiXCR, one entry per CDR3 protein. The sample shows approximately 300,000 distinct CDR3 sequences, approximately 60% of them seen only once. The clonotype was recovered from a man in his forties or fifties with primary liver carcinoma and hepatitis B virus infection. The specimen sequenced was peripheral blood. This chain links TRBV11-2 with TRBJ2-1; D is uncertain. The CDR3 bases are TGTGTCAGCAGCTTAGTGCCCTCCTCCTACGATGAGCAGTTCTTC. As protein: CVSSLVPSSYDEQFF. The variable domain in full, with the rest retrieved from reference TRBV11-2 and TRBJ2-1, is EAGVAQSPRYKIIEKRQSVAFWCNPISGHATLYWYQQILGQGPKLLIQFQNNGVVDDSQLPKDRFSAERLKGVDSTLKIQPAKLEDSAVYLCVSSLVPSSYDEQFFGPGTRLTVL.